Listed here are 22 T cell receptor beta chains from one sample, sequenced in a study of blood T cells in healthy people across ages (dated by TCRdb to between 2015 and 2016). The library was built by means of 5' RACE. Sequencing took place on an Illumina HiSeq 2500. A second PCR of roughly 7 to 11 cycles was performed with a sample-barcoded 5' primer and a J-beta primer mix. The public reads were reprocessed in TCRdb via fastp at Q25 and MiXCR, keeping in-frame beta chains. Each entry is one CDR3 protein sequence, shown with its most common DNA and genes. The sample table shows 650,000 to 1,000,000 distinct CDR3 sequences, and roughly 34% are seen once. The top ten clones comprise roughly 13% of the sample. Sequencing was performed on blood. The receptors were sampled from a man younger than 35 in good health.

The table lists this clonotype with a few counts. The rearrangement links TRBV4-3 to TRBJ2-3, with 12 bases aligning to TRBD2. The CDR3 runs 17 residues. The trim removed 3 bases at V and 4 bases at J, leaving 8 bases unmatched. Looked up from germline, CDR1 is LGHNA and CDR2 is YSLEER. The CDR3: CASSQDASGGAADTQYF. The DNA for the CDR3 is TGCGCCAGCAGCCAGGACGCTAGCGGGGGGGCTGCAGATACGCAGTATTTT.

As DNA, the CDR3 is TGTGCCAGCAGCGACAGACAGGAAGGCTACGAGCAGTACTTC. Encoded protein: CASSDRQEGYEQYF. This chain links TRBV7-8 with TRBJ2-5, with D possibly TRBD1 on 6 matching bases. With the DNA end fitting TRBJ2-7 better, the J assignment may be wrong. CDR1 is SGHVS and CDR2 is FQNEAQ in the germline V gene. CDR3 length: 14 residues.

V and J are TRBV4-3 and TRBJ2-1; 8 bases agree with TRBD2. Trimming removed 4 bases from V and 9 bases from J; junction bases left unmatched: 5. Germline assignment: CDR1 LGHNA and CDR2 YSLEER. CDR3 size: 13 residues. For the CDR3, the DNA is TGCGCCAGCAGCCCCGGCGGGGGGAGTGAGCAGTTCTTC. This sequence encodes CASSPGGGSEQFF.

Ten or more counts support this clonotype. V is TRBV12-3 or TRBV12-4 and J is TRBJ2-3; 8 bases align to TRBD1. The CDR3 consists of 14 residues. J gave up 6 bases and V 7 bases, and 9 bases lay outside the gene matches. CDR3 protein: CASTQARTGDTQYF. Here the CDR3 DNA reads TGTGCCAGCACCCAGGCAAGGACAGGGGATACGCAGTATTTT.

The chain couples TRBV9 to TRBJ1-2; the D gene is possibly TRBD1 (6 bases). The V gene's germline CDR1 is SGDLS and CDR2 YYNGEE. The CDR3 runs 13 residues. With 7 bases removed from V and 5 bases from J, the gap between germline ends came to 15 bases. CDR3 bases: TGTGCCAGCGCCGGGGGCAACCGGTATGGCTACACCTTC. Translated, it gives CASAGGNRYGYTF.

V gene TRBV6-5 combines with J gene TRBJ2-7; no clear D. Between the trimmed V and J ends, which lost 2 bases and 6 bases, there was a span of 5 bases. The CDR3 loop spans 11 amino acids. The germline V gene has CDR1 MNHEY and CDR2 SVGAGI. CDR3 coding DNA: TGTGCCAGCAGTTACCGGACCGAGCAGTACTTC. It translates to CASSYRTEQYF.

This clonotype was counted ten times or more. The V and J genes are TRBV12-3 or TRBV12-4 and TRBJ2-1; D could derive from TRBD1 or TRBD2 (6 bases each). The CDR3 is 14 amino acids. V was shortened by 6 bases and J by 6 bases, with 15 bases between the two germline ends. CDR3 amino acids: CASSPGGGGNEQFF. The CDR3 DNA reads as TGTGCCAGCAGCCCCGGTGGAGGGGGCAATGAGCAGTTCTTC.

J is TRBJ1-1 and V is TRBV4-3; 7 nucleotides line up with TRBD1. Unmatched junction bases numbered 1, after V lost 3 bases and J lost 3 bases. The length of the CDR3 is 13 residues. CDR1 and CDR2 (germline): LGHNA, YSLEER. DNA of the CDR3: TGCGCCAGCAGCCACACAGGGGACACTGAAGCTTTCTTT. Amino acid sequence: CASSHTGDTEAFF.

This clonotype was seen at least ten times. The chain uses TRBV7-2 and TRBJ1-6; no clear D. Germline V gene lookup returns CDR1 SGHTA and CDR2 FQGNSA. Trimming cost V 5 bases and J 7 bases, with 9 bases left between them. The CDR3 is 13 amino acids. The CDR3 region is CASSPQYNSPLHF. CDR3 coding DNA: TGTGCCAGCAGCCCCCAGTACAATTCACCCCTCCACTTT.

This CDR3 is CASSGSGTGLQPQHF. The CDR3 DNA reads as TGTGCCAGCAGTGGATCCGGGACAGGACTGCAGCCCCAGCATTTT. This chain connects TRBV25-1 to TRBJ1-5, with 8 positions matching TRBD1. V dropped 4 bases and J dropped 7; count of bases not matched to a gene: 9. The CDR3 has 15 amino acids. Per germline, CDR1 MGHDK and CDR2 SYGVNS.

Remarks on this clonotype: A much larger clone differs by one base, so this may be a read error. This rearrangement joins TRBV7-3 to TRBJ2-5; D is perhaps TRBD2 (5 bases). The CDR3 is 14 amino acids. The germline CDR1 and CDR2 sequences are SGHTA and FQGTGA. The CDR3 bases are TGTGCCAGCAGCGTAACGGGGATGGGAGAGACCCAGTACTTC. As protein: CASSVTGMGETQYF.

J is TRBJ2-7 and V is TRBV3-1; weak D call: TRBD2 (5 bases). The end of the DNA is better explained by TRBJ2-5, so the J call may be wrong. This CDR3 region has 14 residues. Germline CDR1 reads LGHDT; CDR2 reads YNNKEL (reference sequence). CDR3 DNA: TGTGCCAGCAGCCCGCCCGGTAGCGCGGAGACCCAGTACTTC. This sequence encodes CASSPPGSAETQYF.

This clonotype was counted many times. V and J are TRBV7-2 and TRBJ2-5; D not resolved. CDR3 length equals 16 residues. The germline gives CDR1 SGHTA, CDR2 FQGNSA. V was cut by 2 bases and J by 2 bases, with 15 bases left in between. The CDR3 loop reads CASSLNPLREQETQYF. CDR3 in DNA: TGTGCCAGCAGCTTAAACCCCCTGCGTGAGCAAGAGACCCAGTACTTC. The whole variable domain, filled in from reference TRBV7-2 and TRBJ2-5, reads GAGVSQSPSNKVTEKGKDVELRCDPISGHTALYWYRQSLGQGLEFLIYFQGNSAPDKSGLPSDRFSAERTGGSVSTLTIQRTQQEDSAVYLCASSLNPLREQETQYFGPGTRLLVL.

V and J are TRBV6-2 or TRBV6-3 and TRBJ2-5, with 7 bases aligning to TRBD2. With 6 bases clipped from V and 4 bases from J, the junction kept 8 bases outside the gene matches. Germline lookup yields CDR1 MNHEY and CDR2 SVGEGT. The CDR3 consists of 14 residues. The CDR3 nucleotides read TGTGCCAGCAGACCTAGACTAGCTGGAGAGACCCAGTACTTC. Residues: CASRPRLAGETQYF.

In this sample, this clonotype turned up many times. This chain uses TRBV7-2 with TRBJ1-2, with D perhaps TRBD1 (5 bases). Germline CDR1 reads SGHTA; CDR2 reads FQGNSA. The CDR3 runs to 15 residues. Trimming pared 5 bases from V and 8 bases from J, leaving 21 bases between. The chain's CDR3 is CASSPDYRGSTGYTF. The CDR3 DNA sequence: TGTGCCAGCAGCCCAGATTATAGGGGTTCCACAGGCTACACCTTC.

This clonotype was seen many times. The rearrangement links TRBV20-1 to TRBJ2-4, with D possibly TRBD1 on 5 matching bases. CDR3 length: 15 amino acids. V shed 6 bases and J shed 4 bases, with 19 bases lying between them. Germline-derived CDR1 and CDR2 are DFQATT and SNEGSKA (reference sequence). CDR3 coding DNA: TGCAGTGCCTCAAGTAGTGTAGGGGAAAAAAACATTCAGTACTTC. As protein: CSASSSVGEKNIQYF.

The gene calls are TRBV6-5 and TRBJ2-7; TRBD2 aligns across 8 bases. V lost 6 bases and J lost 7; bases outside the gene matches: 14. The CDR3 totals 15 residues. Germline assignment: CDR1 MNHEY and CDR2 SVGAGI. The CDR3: CASSHFTGGPVEQYF. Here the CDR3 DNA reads TGTGCCAGCAGCCACTTTACGGGGGGGCCGGTTGAGCAGTACTTC.

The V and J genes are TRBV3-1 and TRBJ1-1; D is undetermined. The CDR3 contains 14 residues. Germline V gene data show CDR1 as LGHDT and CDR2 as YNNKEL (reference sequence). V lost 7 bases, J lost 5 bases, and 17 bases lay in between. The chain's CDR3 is CASTERSGGTEAFF. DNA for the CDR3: TGTGCCAGCACCGAGCGGTCCGGAGGAACTGAAGCTTTCTTT.

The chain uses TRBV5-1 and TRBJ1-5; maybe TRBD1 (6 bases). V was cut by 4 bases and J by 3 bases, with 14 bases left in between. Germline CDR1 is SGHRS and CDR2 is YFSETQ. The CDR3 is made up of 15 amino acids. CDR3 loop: CASSPGTIPNQPQHF. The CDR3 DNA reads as TGCGCCAGCAGCCCTGGGACAATTCCCAATCAGCCCCAGCATTTT.

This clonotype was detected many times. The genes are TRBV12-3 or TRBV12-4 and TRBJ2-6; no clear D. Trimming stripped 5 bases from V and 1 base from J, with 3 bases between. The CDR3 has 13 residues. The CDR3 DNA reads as TGTGCCAGCAGTGTTTCTGGGGCCAACGTCCTGACTTTC. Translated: CASSVSGANVLTF.

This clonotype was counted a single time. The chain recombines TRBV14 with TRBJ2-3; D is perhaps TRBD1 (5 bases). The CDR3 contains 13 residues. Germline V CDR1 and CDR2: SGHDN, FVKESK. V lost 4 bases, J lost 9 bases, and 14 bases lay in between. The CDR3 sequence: CASSLPRALTQYF. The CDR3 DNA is TGTGCCAGCAGCCTACCCAGGGCCTTGACGCAGTATTTT.

For the CDR3, the DNA is TGTGCCAGCAGCCGCGAGGGTTTGGACACTGAAGCTTTCTTT. It yields the protein CASSREGLDTEAFF. This sequence joins TRBV4-2 and TRBJ1-1; no definite D call. The CDR3 extends over 14 amino acids. CDR1 is LGHNA, CDR2 YNFKEQ, per germline. V lost 4 bases and J 3 bases, leaving 12 bases between the germline ends.